Detailed here is one T cell receptor beta chain. Its antigen is as yet unknown. These data come from a study of shared clonotypes between healthy human individuals. Overall study findings and caveats: Clonotype sharing among donors was expected to depend on sequencing depth.

CDR3 length: 16 residues. Per germline, CDR1 SGHDN and CDR2 FVKESK. The ends lost 2 bases at V and 5 bases at J; junction bases unmatched: 10. Several immunoSEQ plates received, in even portions, the genomic DNA of each subset. In the authors' methods: From ImmunoSEQ came sequences covering only the junction and carrying no quality scores, so filtering differed. The method was immunoSEQ multiplex PCR; TCRdb's version includes in-frame clones alone and lacks a portion of them. V and J calls plus clone size are reproduced from that table; the DNA served to infer D and trimming. The data hold about 480,000 clones, with 60% to 80% observed a single time.

What was sequenced was PBMCs. This clonotype was sampled from a woman in her thirties or forties in good health. Some clones in this sample may be carry-over from other donors' samples. This chain connects TRBV14 to TRBJ1-2, with TRBD1 matching over 8 bases. CDR3 sequence (DNA): TGTGCCAGCAGCCAAATCAGGGGGCTTAGTGGATATGGCTACACCTTC. Its translation is CASSQIRGLSGYGYTF. Using reference TRBV14 and TRBJ1-2 for the parts outside the CDR3, the full variable domain is EAGVTQFPSHSVIEKGQTVTLRCDPISGHDNLYWYRRVMGKEIKFLLHFVKESKQDESGMPNNRFLAERTGGTYSTLKVQPAELEDSGVYFCASSQIRGLSGYGYTFGSGTRLTVV.